This T cell receptor beta chain came from a study of blood T cell repertoires in COVID-19. The wider study: Acute-phase and convalescent COVID-19 samples originated in the United States, Italy and Spain. Sample material is recorded as cDNA or gDNA derived from T cells, B-cell-depleted T cells, or PBMCs.

Authors' data handling: Amplifying reference gene primers gave estimates of nucleated cell counts. Method: immunoSEQ multiplex PCR; TCRdb's copy keeps in-frame clones and lacks some. V and J calls and clone size follow that table, whereas D and trimming were derived from the DNA. The profile shows 120,000 to 150,000 clones, about nine tenths of them singletons. Germline assignment: CDR1 MNHEY and CDR2 SVGAGI. The junction had 12 bases not matched to a gene; V was cut back by 6 bases and J by 8 bases. The CDR3 sequence is 15 residues long. Sequenced material: peripheral blood. The V and J genes are TRBV6-5 and TRBJ1-2; 10 nucleotides match TRBD1. This TCR came from a human donor in a cohort sampled during active COVID-19. In DNA, the CDR3 is TGTGCCAGCAGCCAGCGCGGACAGGGGGTAGTGGGCTACACCTTC. It specifies CASSQRGQGVVGYTF.